This TCR beta chain stems from a study of CD8 T cells in Susac syndrome. Overall study findings and caveats: There were approximately 15 Susac-specific public clones in total CD8+ repertoires and roughly 5 in CD8+ TEMRA repertoires.

The CDR3 totals 15 residues. Germline lookup yields CDR1 KGHDR and CDR2 SFDVKD. V was trimmed by 2 bases and J by 1 base, leaving 7 bases between them. The RNA, about 0.5 to 1 ug, was put through reverse transcription using random hexamers. Via MiXCR, TCRdb re-called the immunoSEQ multiplex PCR reads, giving one row per CDR3 protein. The sample has about 190,000 distinct CDR3 sequences; more than 85% are singletons. Note on this clonotype: What it recognizes is unknown.

The CD8+ and CD4+ T cells were negatively isolated, with the TEMRA cells enriched by FACS. The V and J genes are TRBV24-1 and TRBJ2-2; weak D call: TRBD1 (6 bases). Sequenced material: CD8+ T cells from PBMCs. The clonotype originates from a human donor with Susac syndrome. CDR3 amino acids: CATSDSDRNTGELFF. The CDR3 DNA follows: TGTGCCACCAGTGATTCGGACAGGAACACCGGGGAGCTGTTTTTT.